This TCR beta chain originates from a study of cytomegalovirus exposure and HLA in healthy donors. General study findings and limits: Later analysis showed TCR association rates varying by HLA locus, highest for DRB1 and lowest for HLA-C. Later analysis associated a missense DCLRE1C variant with TCR beta V- and J-gene trimming.

Remarks on this clone: Its target is not known.

When sampled, the donors appeared nominally healthy, though they likely had unrecorded immune exposures. This CDR3 is 14 amino acids long. Germline CDR1 reads SGHTA; CDR2 reads FQGNSA. The PCR made use of 60 Vbeta and 13 Jbeta primers. This table comes from immunoSEQ multiplex PCR, and its TCRdb copy is limited to in-frame clones, with some not included. The sample lists under 120,000 clones; 65% were seen once. The receptor comes from a man aged 25 to 40 in good health and CMV-seropositive. Specimen: PBMCs. The chain joins TRBV7-2 to TRBJ2-5; the D gene is possibly TRBD1 (6 bases). The end of the DNA aligns better with TRBJ2-7, so the J call may be wrong. The CDR3 loop reads CASSLLGQSYEQYF. The CDR3 DNA reads TGTGCCAGCAGCTTATTAGGACAGTCTTACGAGCAGTACTTC.